This T cell receptor beta chain was sequenced during a study of T cell responses to AZD1222 COVID-19 vaccine. Regarding the study as a whole: Spike-wide vaccine-associated CD4 TCRs dominated at 160-218 and 743-854.

Looked up from germline, CDR1 is ENHRY and CDR2 is SYGVKD. With 6 bases removed from V and 5 bases from J, the gap between germline ends came to 13 bases. The CDR3 is 13 amino acids. A remark on this clone: Its antigen is as yet unknown.

Produced via immunoSEQ multiplex PCR; TCRdb's table is partial and in-frame only. The table includes 170,000 or so clones, 88% detected once. The TCR originated in an adult who received the AZD1222 COVID-19 vaccine. The sequenced sample was peripheral blood, obtained 28 days after the second AZD1222 dose. The chain employs TRBV10-3 and TRBJ2-5; no firm D call. This CDR3 is CAIRPLGMETQYF. Here the CDR3 DNA reads TGTGCCATCAGACCCCTAGGAATGGAGACCCAGTACTTC.